These 15 T cell receptor beta chains share one sample of origin, sequenced in a study of T cells in Graves' hyperthyroidism and ophthalmopathy. TCR beta CDR3 regions were amplified from RNA. Using the HTBI primer set, a first-round RT-PCR was run on the TCR CDR3. MiXCR was run by TCRdb on the multiplex PCR reads, yielding one entry per CDR3 protein. The sample consists of fewer than 450,000 distinct CDR3 sequences, 15% to 20% of them appearing once. Input material: blood. The receptor source for this set is a woman aged 30 to 39 with Graves' hyperthyroidism that later progressed to Graves' ophthalmopathy.

The table lists this clonotype with many counts. The gene calls are TRBV19 and TRBJ2-1; no definite D call. The V and J ends lost 3 bases and 4 bases respectively, with 13 bases between them. The germline V gene encodes CDR1 LNHDA and CDR2 SQIVND (reference sequence). This CDR3 is built from 15 residues. CDR3 amino acids: CASSIRHDKYNEQFF. The CDR3 nucleotides are TGTGCCAGTAGTATCCGCCATGACAAATACAATGAGCAGTTCTTC.

This clonotype was detected many times. The chain employs TRBV28 and TRBJ1-1, with D maybe TRBD1 (6 bases). CDR1 and CDR2 from the germline V gene are MDHEN and SYDVKM. The CDR3 is 14 residues long. V lost 2 bases, J lost 1 base, and 8 bases lay in between. DNA of the CDR3: TGTGCCAGCAGTTTAAGGGGGGAGAACACTGAAGCTTTCTTT. Amino acids: CASSLRGENTEAFF.

This clonotype has at least ten counts. This chain uses TRBV6-1 with TRBJ1-2, with D possibly being TRBD1 (5 bases). The CDR3 spans 17 residues. V shed 7 bases and J shed 2 bases, with 23 bases lying between them. CDR1 is MNHNS, CDR2 SASEGT, per germline. The CDR3 spells CASTIGTADVANYGYTF. The CDR3 bases are TGTGCCAGCACCATCGGGACGGCCGACGTTGCGAACTATGGCTACACCTTC.

A remark on this clonotype: A much larger clone sits a single nucleotide away, making a read error possible. The rearrangement joins TRBV19 to TRBJ1-1, with D unclear. The CDR3 spans 13 residues. The germline V gene has CDR1 LNHDA and CDR2 SQIVND (reference sequence). Deletions cut 3 bases from V and 4 bases from J, with 9 bases between. The CDR3 nucleotides are TGTGCCAGTAGTATTAGTTTGAGCACTGAAGCTTTCTTT. Residues: CASSISLSTEAFF.

There are many counts of this clonotype. This chain links TRBV9 with TRBJ2-7, with 8 nucleotides matching TRBD2. CDR1 is SGDLS and CDR2 is YYNGEE in the germline V gene. The CDR3 consists of 17 residues. Losses at the gene ends were 3 bases for V and 2 bases for J; bases not matched to a gene: 13. DNA of the CDR3: TGTGCCAGCAGCGCGTATTCGGGGACTAGAGGAGCCTACGAGCAGTACTTC. Translated: CASSAYSGTRGAYEQYF.

This chain uses TRBV30 with TRBJ2-7; D is ambiguous. Between the trimmed V and J ends, which lost 3 bases and 1 base, there was a span of 16 bases. Germline CDR1 GTSNPN, CDR2 SVGIG (reference sequence). The length of the CDR3 is 15 residues. DNA for the CDR3: TGTGCCTGGAGAGGTCAGGCCACATTTTCCTACGAGCAGTACTTC. Its translation: CAWRGQATFSYEQYF.

The chain couples TRBV7-6 to TRBJ1-2; 8 bases fit TRBD1. The V and J ends lost 3 bases and 8 bases, in that order; junction bases with no gene match: 8. Germline CDR1 is SGHVS and CDR2 is FNYEAQ. The CDR3 totals 14 residues. For the CDR3, the DNA is TGTGCCAGCAGCTTGGGACAGGAAACCTCCGGCTACACCTTC. It encodes CASSLGQETSGYTF.

The V and J genes are TRBV29-1 and TRBJ2-2; no clear D. Germline CDR1 is SQVTM and CDR2 is ANQGSEA. The CDR3 extends over 13 amino acids. The V end lost 3 bases, the J end lost 1 base, and 6 bases lay between the germline ends. CDR3 sequence (DNA): TGCAGCGTTGATTATCTGAACACCGGGGAGCTGTTTTTT. This gives the protein CSVDYLNTGELFF.

This clonotype appeared many times. The CDR3 bases are TGTGCCAGCAGCTTACGAGGGATTTTAGAATCACCCCTCCACTTT. Residues: CASSLRGILESPLHF. The chain uses TRBV7-9 and TRBJ1-6, with D uncertain. This CDR3 has 15 amino acids. Germline V gene lookup returns CDR1 SEHNR and CDR2 FQNEAQ (reference sequence). V gave up 2 bases and J gave up 10 bases, with 15 bases separating them.

This clonotype was seen a few times. The chain has TRBV3-1 and TRBJ1-4, with unresolved D. V lost 0 bases and J lost 8, with 13 bases in between. This CDR3 region has 15 residues. Germline V gene lookup returns CDR1 LGHDT and CDR2 YNNKEL (reference sequence). The CDR3 protein is CASSQDLGILEKLFF. The CDR3 DNA is TGTGCCAGCAGCCAAGACCTCGGGATATTAGAAAAACTGTTTTTT.

This clonotype showed up many times. V is TRBV29-1 and J is TRBJ2-1, with 8 bases aligning to TRBD2. V lost 6 bases, J lost 6 bases, and 10 bases stayed unmatched. Germline CDR1 reads SQVTM; CDR2 reads ANQGSEA. CDR3 size: 14 residues. In DNA, the CDR3 is TGCAGCGTGTTGCGGGCGGGAGGACGCAATGAGCAGTTCTTC. This translates into CSVLRAGGRNEQFF.

This clonotype was seen only a few times. The rearrangement uses TRBV10-3 and TRBJ2-7, with 9 bases identical to TRBD1. CDR3 size: 16 residues. V lost 4 bases to trimming and J lost 1 base; unmatched junction nucleotides: 8. The germline CDR1 and CDR2 sequences are ENHRY and SYGVKD. This CDR3 is CAISGGMGQGSYEQYF. CDR3 bases: TGTGCCATCAGTGGGGGTATGGGACAGGGTTCCTACGAGCAGTACTTC.

This clonotype was recorded at least ten times. This chain links TRBV20-1 with TRBJ1-2; D not resolved. Germline-derived CDR1 and CDR2 are DFQATT and SNEGSKA (reference sequence). The V end was cut by 3 bases, the J end by 2 bases, with 16 bases between. There are 15 residues in the CDR3. The CDR3 protein is CSASGQRNANYGYTF. The CDR3 region has the DNA TGCAGTGCTAGTGGCCAGCGGAATGCAAACTATGGCTACACCTTC.

This clonotype was detected many times. This rearrangement joins TRBV11-2 to TRBJ1-2; no reliable D call. The germline V gene encodes CDR1 SGHAT and CDR2 FQNNGV. The germline V and J ends were trimmed by 0 bases and 5 bases, with 13 bases remaining between them. The CDR3 has 15 residues. CDR3 coding DNA: TGTGCCAGCAGCTTAGATTTTTCGGACGGATATGGCTACACCTTC. It specifies CASSLDFSDGYGYTF.

This clonotype was seen at least ten times. CDR3 amino acids: CASRPTGTSGTYEQYF. The DNA of the CDR3 is TGCGCCAGCAGGCCTACCGGGACTAGCGGAACCTACGAGCAGTACTTC. The chain links TRBV5-1 to TRBJ2-7; 11 nucleotides line up with TRBD2. Trimming cost V 5 bases and J 2 bases; bases outside gene matches: 9. CDR3 length: 16 amino acids. Germline V lookup: CDR1 SGHRS, CDR2 YFSETQ.